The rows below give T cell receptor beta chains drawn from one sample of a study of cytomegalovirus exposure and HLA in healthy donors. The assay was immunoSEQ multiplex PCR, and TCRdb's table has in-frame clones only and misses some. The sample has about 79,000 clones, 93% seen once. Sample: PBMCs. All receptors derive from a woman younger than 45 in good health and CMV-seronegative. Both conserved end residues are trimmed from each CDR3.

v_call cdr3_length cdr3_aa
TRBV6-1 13 ASRGLAGPYNEQF
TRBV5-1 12 ASSLAGFSDEQF
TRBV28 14 ASSPLHPGAGDTQY
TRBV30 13 AWSRETGGNQPQH
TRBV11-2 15 ASSLDQIGWSTGELF
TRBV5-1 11 ASSWETGTEQY
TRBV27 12 ASIFESGVTEAF
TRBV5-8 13 ASSRRDRSAQPQH
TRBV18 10 ASSTSTDTQY
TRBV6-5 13 ASSYAGSGANVLT
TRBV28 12 ASSFGTGADGYT
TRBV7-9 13 ASSSNDREVDTQY
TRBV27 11 ASRLTGKNEAF
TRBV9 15 ASSVGDRAHMNTEAF
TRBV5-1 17 ASSPDDWELRSYNSPLH
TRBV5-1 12 ASSLEGGYNEQF
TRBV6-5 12 ASSYSLRGTEAF
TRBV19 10 ASATGRYEAF
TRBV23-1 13 ASSQEGVWYTEAF
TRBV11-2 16 ASSFLSGVNPSYNEQF
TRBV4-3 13 ASSPGQTSGNTIY
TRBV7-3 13 ASSTRGGTNEKLF
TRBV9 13 ASSVGGGMQETQY
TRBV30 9 AWTSTDTQY
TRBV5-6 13 ASSPYDREDTEAF
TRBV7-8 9 ASSFTGEAF
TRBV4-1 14 ASSQPKGDVLSEQF
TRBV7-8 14 ASSLGQGVYSYEQY
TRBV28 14 ASSLVQGAGRPEAF
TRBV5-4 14 ASSLIARSERGEAF
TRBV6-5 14 ASSYSGTGPNQPQH
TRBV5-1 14 ASSWGGRTTNYEQY
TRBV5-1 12 ASSPGWTVTEAF
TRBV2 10 ASSDQGATLH
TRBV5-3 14 ARSSIAAQSYNEQF
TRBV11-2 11 ASSLGQGRPQY
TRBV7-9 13 ASSFSLDLTNEQF
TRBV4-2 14 ASSRDPSGGYETQY
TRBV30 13 AFATGLGSTDTQY
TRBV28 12 ASSLGDTVEPQH
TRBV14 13 ASSQLRGSNSPLH
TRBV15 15 ATSRVIGTVNTGELF
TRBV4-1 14 ASSHPRGARTYEQY
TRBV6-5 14 ASSYSPSGETDTQY
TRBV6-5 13 ASSSAGTGDPEQY
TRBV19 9 ASLAGWGLF
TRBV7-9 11 ASNLAGQNEQY
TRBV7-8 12 ASSFSGLGSEQY
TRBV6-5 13 ASSYERGYTGELF